These 15 T cell receptor beta chains were sequenced from one sample in a study of cytomegalovirus exposure and HLA in healthy donors. With 60 Vbeta and 13 Jbeta primers, the PCR was carried out. TCRdb's copy holds only in-frame clones and misses some; the assay was immunoSEQ multiplex PCR. The sample includes 140,000 to 150,000 clones, roughly 78% of them seen just once. The sample consisted of PBMCs. The source is a female donor in good health and CMV-seronegative.

This clone was seen once. The CDR3 DNA is TGCGCCAGCAGCTTGGGCGTCGGTGGGGGCCCCTACGAGCAGTACTTC. Protein sequence: CASSLGVGGGPYEQYF. V gene TRBV5-1 combines with J gene TRBJ2-7; possible D gene TRBD1, 6 bases. Per the germline V gene, CDR1 is SGHRS and CDR2 is YFSETQ. The CDR3 loop spans 16 amino acids. The germline V and J ends were trimmed by 0 bases and 2 bases, with 15 bases remaining between them.

The genes are TRBV27 and TRBJ1-2; 8 nucleotides match TRBD1. This CDR3 is 15 amino acids long. Germline CDR1 reads MNHEY; CDR2 reads SMNVEV (reference sequence). The trim removed 5 bases at V and 0 bases at J, leaving 5 bases unmatched. The CDR3 reads CASSPRTGTNYGYTF. CDR3 bases: TGTGCCAGCAGTCCGCGGACAGGGACTAACTATGGCTACACCTTC.

This chain links TRBV27 with TRBJ2-1, with 7 positions matching TRBD1. This CDR3 has 15 residues. Germline V CDR1 and CDR2: MNHEY, SMNVEV (reference sequence). V shed 4 bases and J 5 bases; nucleotides not matched to a gene: 8. The CDR3 protein is CASSSGQRSNNEQFF. CDR3 in DNA: TGTGCCAGCAGTTCGGGACAGAGATCGAACAATGAGCAGTTCTTC.

CDR3 in DNA: TGTGCCAGCAGCTTGAGGGGGACGGTGGGCACTGAAGCTTTCTTT. The encoded protein is CASSLRGTVGTEAFF. The genes are TRBV5-6 and TRBJ1-1; possible D gene TRBD1, 6 bases. V lost 1 base and J 4 bases, leaving 14 bases between the germline ends. The CDR3 has 15 residues. Germline-derived CDR1 and CDR2 are SGHDT and YYEEEE. Together with reference TRBV5-6 and TRBJ1-1, the CDR3 gives the full variable domain: DAGVTQSPTHLIKTRGQQVTLRCSPKSGHDTVSWYQQALGQGPQFIFQYYEEEERQRGNFPDRFSGHQFPNYSSELNVNALLLGDSALYLCASSLRGTVGTEAFFGQGTRLTVV.

This chain connects TRBV10-3 to TRBJ1-1; D gene uncertain. CDR3 size: 13 residues. The V end was cut by 10 bases, the J end by 4 bases, with 16 bases between. Germline-derived CDR1 and CDR2 are ENHRY and SYGVKD. The CDR3 nucleotides are TGTGCCAGCTGTCCCATCGACTGCACTGAAGCTTTCTTT. Its protein is CASCPIDCTEAFF.

This chain connects TRBV5-4 to TRBJ2-1; tentatively, D is TRBD2 (6 bases). The V gene lost 1 base and the J gene lost 6 bases, with 23 bases spanning the gap. The CDR3 has 18 amino acids. CDR1 SGHNT and CDR2 YYREEE come from the germline V gene (reference sequence). CDR3 protein: CASSLSGGRRGSGNEQFF. Here the CDR3 DNA reads TGTGCCAGCAGCTTGTCCGGGGGTCGGAGAGGGAGCGGCAATGAGCAGTTCTTC.

J is TRBJ2-5 and V is TRBV2, with TRBD1 identical over 8 bases. The length of the CDR3 is 17 residues. V shed 6 bases, J shed 5 bases, and the junction held 17 bases outside the gene matches. Looked up from germline, CDR1 is SNHLY and CDR2 is FYNNEI. The CDR3 DNA is TGTGCCAGCAGCGAGAGGACAGGGCAGGGAACGGGGGAGACCCAGTACTTC. This encodes CASSERTGQGTGETQYF.

The chain recombines TRBV28 with TRBJ2-7; 10 bases line up with TRBD2. The V gene's germline CDR1 is MDHEN and CDR2 SYDVKM. The trim removed 6 bases at V and 7 bases at J, leaving 9 bases unmatched. The CDR3 is made up of 14 amino acids. As DNA, the CDR3 is TGTGCCAGCAGCCCCCCCGGGACTAGCGCTGAGCAGTACTTC. Protein product: CASSPPGTSAEQYF. Combining the CDR3 with reference TRBV28 and TRBJ2-7 gives the whole variable domain DVKVTQSSRYLVKRTGEKVFLECVQDMDHENMFWYRQDPGLGLRLIYFSYDVKMKEKGDIPEGYSVSREKKERFSLILESASTNQTSMYLCASSPPGTSAEQYFGPGTRLTVT.

This clone was observed a handful of times. V and J are TRBV5-6 and TRBJ1-2, with a tentative D call TRBD1 (6 bases). Germline CDR1 SGHDT, CDR2 YYEEEE. The germline V and J ends were trimmed by 3 bases and 3 bases, with 9 bases remaining between them. The CDR3 has 13 amino acids. The CDR3: CASSYQGYYGYTF. The CDR3 bases are TGTGCCAGCAGCTATCAGGGGTACTATGGCTACACCTTC.

The V and J genes are TRBV15 and TRBJ2-7; 8 bases line up with TRBD1. Germline V gives CDR1 LNHNV, CDR2 YYDKDF (reference sequence). Trimming cost V 0 bases and J 3 bases; bases outside gene matches: 4. The CDR3 runs to 15 residues. The CDR3 sequence is CATSREGTGVYEQYF. The CDR3 region has the DNA TGTGCCACCAGCAGAGAGGGGACAGGCGTCTACGAGCAGTACTTC.

This clone was seen only once. The chain links TRBV28 to TRBJ2-2, with 11 bases that match TRBD1. CDR3 size: 15 residues. Trimming removed 6 bases from V and 6 bases from J; junction bases left unmatched: 6. Per germline, CDR1 MDHEN and CDR2 SYDVKM. The CDR3 DNA reads as TGTGCCAGCAGACAGGGACAGGGGGAACCCGGGGAGCTGTTTTTT. This sequence encodes CASRQGQGEPGELFF. The full variable domain, rest sourced from reference TRBV28 and TRBJ2-2, is DVKVTQSSRYLVKRTGEKVFLECVQDMDHENMFWYRQDPGLGLRLIYFSYDVKMKEKGDIPEGYSVSREKKERFSLILESASTNQTSMYLCASRQGQGEPGELFFGEGSRLTVL.

The chain combines TRBV7-2 with TRBJ1-3, with 9 nucleotides matching TRBD1. There are 15 residues in the CDR3. Losses at the gene ends were 6 bases for V and 4 bases for J; bases not matched to a gene: 7. The germline CDR1 and CDR2 sequences are SGHTA and FQGNSA. CDR3 bases: TGTGCCAGCAGTTTCGGGACAGGGATCGGAAACACCATATATTTT. Encoded protein: CASSFGTGIGNTIYF.

The CDR3 DNA sequence: TGTGCCTGGAGTGGAGACGGAGGGAATTCACCCCTCCACTTT. Amino acid sequence: CAWSGDGGNSPLHF. The chain has TRBV30 and TRBJ1-6, with D unresolved. Germline values: CDR1 GTSNPN, CDR2 SVGIG (reference sequence). Between the trimmed V and J ends, which lost 1 base and 7 bases, there was a span of 11 bases. The CDR3 runs to 14 residues.

This clone showed up just a few times. This sequence joins TRBV6-1 and TRBJ1-4; TRBD1 is a possible D gene (5 bases). Trimming stripped 1 base from V and 0 bases from J, with 6 bases between. Germline CDR1 is MNHNS and CDR2 is SASEGT. CDR3 size: 15 residues. In DNA form, the CDR3 reads TGTGCCAGCAGTGAAGGACAGACAACTAATGAAAAACTGTTTTTT. Amino acids: CASSEGQTTNEKLFF.

The genes are TRBV27 and TRBJ1-1; weak D call: TRBD1 (5 bases). V dropped 3 bases and J dropped 4 bases, with 24 bases sitting between them. Germline CDR1 and CDR2: MNHEY and SMNVEV (reference sequence). The CDR3 covers 18 residues. The CDR3 region is CASSFGPYGGRGSTEAFF. The CDR3 DNA reads TGTGCCAGCAGTTTTGGTCCATATGGGGGGAGGGGAAGCACTGAAGCTTTCTTT.